The 15 T cell receptor beta chains below were found in one sample sequenced in a study of shared clonotypes between healthy human individuals. Assay used: immunoSEQ multiplex PCR; TCRdb lists only in-frame clones, some missing. Of about 480,000 clones in the sample, roughly 85% were seen once. The material sequenced was PBMCs. The receptor source for this set is a woman aged 40 to 50 in good health. Some clones in this sample may be carry-over from other donors' samples.

The CDR3 region is CASSLAGVWNTGELFF. CDR3 sequence (DNA): TGTGCCAGCAGCTTAGCGGGGGTGTGGAACACCGGGGAGCTGTTTTTT. J is TRBJ2-2 and V is TRBV7-2, with D possibly called TRBD1 or TRBD2 (5 bases each). This CDR3 is built from 16 residues. CDR1 and CDR2 (germline): SGHTA, FQGNSA. Between the trimmed V and J ends, which lost 0 bases and 1 base, there was a span of 9 bases.

The table lists this clone with a few counts. This chain joins TRBV15 and TRBJ1-1; D remains unclear. Trimming shortened V by 0 bases and J by 12 bases, and 11 bases separated the two germline ends. The CDR3 length is 12 residues. Germline V gene lookup returns CDR1 LNHNV and CDR2 YYDKDF (reference sequence). DNA of the CDR3: TGTGCCACCAGCAGAGATGCGGGCTCTACTTTCTTT. It yields the protein CATSRDAGSTFF.

About this clone itself: Distinct nucleotide sequences in the sample also encode this CDR3. V and J are TRBV6-1 and TRBJ1-1, with D perhaps TRBD1 (5 bases). V gave up 4 bases and J gave up 2 bases, with 8 bases separating them. The CDR3 has 13 amino acids. The germline V gene encodes CDR1 MNHNS and CDR2 SASEGT. This CDR3 reads CASSATANTEAFF. CDR3 bases: TGTGCCAGCAGTGCGACAGCCAACACTGAAGCTTTCTTT.

With regard to this clone: Other nucleotide sequences in the sample specify the same CDR3. V and J are TRBV9 and TRBJ2-1; D perhaps matches TRBD2 (6 bases). The CDR3 has 15 residues. CDR1 is SGDLS and CDR2 is YYNGEE in the germline V gene. V dropped 1 base and J dropped 5 bases, with 13 bases sitting between them. The CDR3 DNA is TGTGCCAGCAGCGTATCCGGGAGTGGGAACAATGAGCAGTTCTTC. Protein sequence: CASSVSGSGNNEQFF.

This rearrangement joins TRBV10-1 to TRBJ2-7, with 9 bases identical to TRBD2. V lost 0 bases to trimming and J lost 2 bases; unmatched junction nucleotides: 2. The CDR3 is made up of 15 amino acids. Germline V gene sequence: CDR1 WNHNN, CDR2 SYGVQD (reference sequence). Here the CDR3 DNA reads TGCGCCAGCAGTGAGTCAGGGACTAGCCCCTACGAGCAGTACTTC. Translated, it gives CASSESGTSPYEQYF.

This clone was seen once. The CDR3 DNA reads TGTGCCAGCAGCTTAGGGGGGGTTGTTACTGAAGCTTTCTTT. The encoded protein is CASSLGGVVTEAFF. J is TRBJ1-1 and V is TRBV7-9; a weak D match, TRBD1 (5 bases). The germline gives CDR1 SEHNR, CDR2 FQNEAQ (reference sequence). The V end was cut by 1 base, the J end by 5 bases, with 11 bases between. This CDR3 comprises 14 residues. The full variable domain, its missing parts supplied by reference TRBV7-9 and TRBJ1-1, is DTGVSQNPRHKITKRGQNVTFRCDPISEHNRLYWYRQTLGQGPEFLTYFQNEAQLEKSRLLSDRFSAERPKGSFSTLEIQRTEQGDSAMYLCASSLGGVVTEAFFGQGTRLTVV.

This clone was detected once. The chain is built from TRBV25-1 and TRBJ2-5, with 10 positions matching TRBD1. CDR3 length equals 15 residues. The germline V gene has CDR1 MGHDK and CDR2 SYGVNS. The J segment lost 4 bases and the V segment lost 4 bases, leaving 6 bases of the junction unmatched. CDR3 sequence reads: CASSGTGGLGETQYF. In DNA, the CDR3 is TGTGCCAGCAGTGGGACAGGGGGGTTAGGAGAGACCCAGTACTTC.

The chain has TRBV7-2 and TRBJ1-2; D perhaps matches TRBD1 (5 bases). CDR1 is SGHTA, CDR2 FQGNSA, per germline. The ends were cut back, 5 bases at V and 4 bases at J, with 17 bases in the middle. CDR3 size: 15 residues. CDR3 nucleotides: TGTGCCAGCAGCCTTGCCGGGACTCCCCCCTATGGCTACACCTTC. Its protein product is CASSLAGTPPYGYTF.

This clone was detected a few times. The chain links TRBV5-4 to TRBJ2-5; TRBD2 might be the D (5 bases). The ends were cut back, 1 base at V and 6 bases at J, with 13 bases in the middle. CDR3 size: 14 residues. Germline CDR1 is SGHNT and CDR2 is YYREEE (reference sequence). The CDR3 spells CASSLSSGKKTQYF. CDR3 in DNA: TGTGCCAGCAGCTTGTCATCGGGGAAAAAGACCCAGTACTTC.

This clone appeared a few times. The rearrangement joins TRBV6-1 to TRBJ1-1, with D unresolved. This CDR3 comprises 13 residues. Germline V gene sequence: CDR1 MNHNS, CDR2 SASEGT. V was clipped by 2 bases and J by 5 bases, with 9 bases between them. The CDR3 sequence: CASSERAWTEAFF. The CDR3 coding sequence is TGTGCCAGCAGTGAACGGGCTTGGACTGAAGCTTTCTTT.

Here the CDR3 DNA reads TGTGCCAGCAGCCCCGACGGACAGGCCTCCTACGAGCAGTACTTC. Amino acid sequence: CASSPDGQASYEQYF. The chain links TRBV9 to TRBJ2-7; the match to TRBD1 covers 7 bases. The CDR3 is 15 residues long. Germline V lookup: CDR1 SGDLS, CDR2 YYNGEE. V shed 4 bases and J 0 bases; nucleotides not matched to a gene: 7.

The chain has TRBV28 and TRBJ1-2, with a possible D match to TRBD1 (6 bases). Germline lookup yields CDR1 MDHEN and CDR2 SYDVKM. V was shortened by 4 bases and J by 3 bases, with 12 bases between the two germline ends. CDR3 length: 14 amino acids. The CDR3 nucleotides are TGTGCCAGCAGTTACGGGACAACTGACTATGGCTACACCTTC. Translating gives CASSYGTTDYGYTF.

This chain connects TRBV21-1 to TRBJ2-3; the table's D call of TRBD2 was not tested on the DNA. TRBV21-1 is a documented pseudogene. The length of the CDR3 is 20 residues. Here the CDR3 reads CASSNPGTSGARTPTDTQYF. CDR3 nucleotide sequence: TGTGCCAGCAGCAATCCGGGGACTAGCGGGGCCCGAACCCCCACAGATACGCAGTATTTT.

The rearrangement links TRBV18 to TRBJ1-2; no clear D gene. This CDR3 is built from 13 residues. V was cut by 3 bases and J by 8 bases, with 13 bases left in between. CDR1 and CDR2 (germline): KGHSH, LQKENI. CDR3 in amino acids: CASSPDSLSGYTF. The DNA for the CDR3 is TGTGCCAGCTCACCCGACTCCCTCTCCGGCTACACCTTC.

This clone showed up just once. CDR3 sequence reads: CASSQELWVSSSYNEQFF. The CDR3 bases are TGTGCCAGCAGCCAAGAGTTGTGGGTCTCGAGCTCCTACAATGAGCAGTTCTTC. The V and J genes are TRBV4-2 and TRBJ2-1; no definite D call. In germline, CDR1 is LGHNA, CDR2 YNFKEQ. The CDR3 loop spans 18 amino acids. Trimming stripped 0 bases from V and 0 bases from J, with 15 bases between.